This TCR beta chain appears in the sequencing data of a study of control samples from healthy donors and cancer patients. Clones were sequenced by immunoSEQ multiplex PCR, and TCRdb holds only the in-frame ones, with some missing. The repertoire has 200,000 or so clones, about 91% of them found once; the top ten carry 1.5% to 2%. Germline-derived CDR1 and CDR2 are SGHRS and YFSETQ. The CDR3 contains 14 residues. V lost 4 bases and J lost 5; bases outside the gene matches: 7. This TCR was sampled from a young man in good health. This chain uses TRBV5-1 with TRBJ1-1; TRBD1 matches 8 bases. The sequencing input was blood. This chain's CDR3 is CASSPGQARTEAFF. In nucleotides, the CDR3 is TGCGCCAGCAGCCCGGGACAGGCGAGGACTGAAGCTTTCTTT.